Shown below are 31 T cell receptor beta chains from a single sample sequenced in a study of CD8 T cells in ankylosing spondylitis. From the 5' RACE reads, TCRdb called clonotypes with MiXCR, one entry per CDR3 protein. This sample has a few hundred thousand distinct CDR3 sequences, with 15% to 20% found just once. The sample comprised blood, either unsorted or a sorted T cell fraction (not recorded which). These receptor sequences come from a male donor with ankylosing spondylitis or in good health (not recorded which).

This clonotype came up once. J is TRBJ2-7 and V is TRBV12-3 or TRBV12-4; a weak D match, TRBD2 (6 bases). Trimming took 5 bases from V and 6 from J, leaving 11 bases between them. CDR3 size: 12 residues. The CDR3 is CASSRSGAEQYF. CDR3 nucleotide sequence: TGTGCCAGCAGTCGTTCGGGAGCCGAGCAGTACTTC.

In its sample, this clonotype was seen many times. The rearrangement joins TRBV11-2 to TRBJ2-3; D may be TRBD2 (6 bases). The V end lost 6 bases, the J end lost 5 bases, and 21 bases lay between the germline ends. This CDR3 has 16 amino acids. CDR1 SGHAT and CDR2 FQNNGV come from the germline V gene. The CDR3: CASSHRDLTGGDTQYF. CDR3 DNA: TGTGCCAGCAGTCATCGGGACTTGACCGGAGGAGATACGCAGTATTTT.

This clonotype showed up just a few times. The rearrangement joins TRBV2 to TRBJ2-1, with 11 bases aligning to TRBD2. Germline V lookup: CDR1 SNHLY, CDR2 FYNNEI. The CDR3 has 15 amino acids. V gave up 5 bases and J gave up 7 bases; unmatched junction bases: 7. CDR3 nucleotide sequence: TGTGCCAGCAGTACGACTAGCGGGGTCATAAATGAGCAGTTCTTC. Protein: CASSTTSGVINEQFF.

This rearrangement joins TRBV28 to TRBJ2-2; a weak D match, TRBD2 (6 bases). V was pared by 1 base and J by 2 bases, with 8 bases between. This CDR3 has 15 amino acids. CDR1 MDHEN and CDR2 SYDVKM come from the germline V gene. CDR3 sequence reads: CASSLFGGNTGELFF. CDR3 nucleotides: TGTGCCAGCAGTTTATTCGGGGGTAACACCGGGGAGCTGTTTTTT.

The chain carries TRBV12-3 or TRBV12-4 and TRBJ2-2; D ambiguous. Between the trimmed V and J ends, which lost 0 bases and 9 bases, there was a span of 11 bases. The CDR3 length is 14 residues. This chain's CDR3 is CASSLAGMNRELFF. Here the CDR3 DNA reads TGTGCCAGCAGTTTAGCAGGGATGAACCGGGAGCTGTTTTTT.

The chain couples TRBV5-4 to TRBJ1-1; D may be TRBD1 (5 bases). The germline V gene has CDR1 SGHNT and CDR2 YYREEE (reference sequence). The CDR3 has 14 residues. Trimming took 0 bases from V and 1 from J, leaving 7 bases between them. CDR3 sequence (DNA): TGTGCCAGCAGCTTGGACAGGCCGAACACTGAAGCTTTCTTT. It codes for CASSLDRPNTEAFF.

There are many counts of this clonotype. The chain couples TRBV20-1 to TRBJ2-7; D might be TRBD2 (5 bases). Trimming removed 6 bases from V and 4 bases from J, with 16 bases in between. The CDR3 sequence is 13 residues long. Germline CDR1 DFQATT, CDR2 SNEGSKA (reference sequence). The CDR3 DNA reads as TGCAGTGCGGCGATAGCGCGAGGGTACGAGCAGTACTTC. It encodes CSAAIARGYEQYF.

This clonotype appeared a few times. The DNA for the CDR3 is TGTGCCAGCAGTTTAGGAGACAGCCTTTCCTACGAGCAGTACTTC. Encoded protein: CASSLGDSLSYEQYF. V gene TRBV27 combines with J gene TRBJ2-7; D perhaps matches TRBD1 (5 bases). CDR1 is MNHEY and CDR2 is SMNVEV in the germline V gene (reference sequence). This CDR3 comprises 15 residues. V lost 2 bases and J lost 1, with 12 bases in between.

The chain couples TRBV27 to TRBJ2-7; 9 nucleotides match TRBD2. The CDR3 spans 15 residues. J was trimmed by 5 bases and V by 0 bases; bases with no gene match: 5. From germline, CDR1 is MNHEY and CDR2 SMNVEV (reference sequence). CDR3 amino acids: CASSLSPTSGHEQYF. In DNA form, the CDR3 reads TGTGCCAGCAGTTTATCCCCGACTAGCGGCCACGAGCAGTACTTC.

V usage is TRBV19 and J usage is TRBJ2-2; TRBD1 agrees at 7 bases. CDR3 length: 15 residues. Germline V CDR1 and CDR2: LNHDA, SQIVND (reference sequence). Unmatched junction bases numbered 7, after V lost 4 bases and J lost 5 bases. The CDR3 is CASSTRQGWTGELFF. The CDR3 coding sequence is TGTGCCAGTAGTACAAGACAGGGCTGGACCGGGGAGCTGTTTTTT.

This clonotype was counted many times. CDR3 loop: CASSHEQFF. The CDR3 DNA follows: TGTGCCAGCAGCCATGAGCAGTTCTTC. V is TRBV12-3 or TRBV12-4 and J is TRBJ2-1; D gene ambiguous. With 6 bases removed from V and 8 bases from J, the gap between germline ends came to 2 bases. The CDR3 is made up of 9 amino acids.

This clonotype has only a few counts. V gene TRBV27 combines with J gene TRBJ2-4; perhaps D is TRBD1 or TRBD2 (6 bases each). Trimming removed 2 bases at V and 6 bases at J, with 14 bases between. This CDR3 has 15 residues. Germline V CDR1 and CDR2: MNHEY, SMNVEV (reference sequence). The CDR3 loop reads CASSLAGGSGNIQYF. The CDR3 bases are TGTGCCAGCAGTTTAGCCGGGGGCTCAGGAAACATTCAGTACTTC.

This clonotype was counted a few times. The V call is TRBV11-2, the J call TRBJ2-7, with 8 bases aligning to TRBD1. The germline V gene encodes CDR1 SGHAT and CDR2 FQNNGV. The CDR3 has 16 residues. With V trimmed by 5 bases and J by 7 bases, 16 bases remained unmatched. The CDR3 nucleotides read TGTGCCAGCAGCCCTGGGTTGGGCAGGGGGCTAGGAGAGCAGTACTTC. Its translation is CASSPGLGRGLGEQYF. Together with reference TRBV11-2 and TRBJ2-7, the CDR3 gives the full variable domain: EAGVAQSPRYKIIEKRQSVAFWCNPISGHATLYWYQQILGQGPKLLIQFQNNGVVDDSQLPKDRFSAERLKGVDSTLKIQPAKLEDSAVYLCASSPGLGRGLGEQYFGPGTRLTVT.

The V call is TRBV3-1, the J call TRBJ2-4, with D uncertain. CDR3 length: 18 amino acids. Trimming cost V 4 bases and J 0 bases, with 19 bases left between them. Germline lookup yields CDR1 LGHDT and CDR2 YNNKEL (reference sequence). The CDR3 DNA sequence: TGTGCCAGCAGCCCCCCCGAGTTGGGCATAGAAGCCAAAAACATTCAGTACTTC. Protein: CASSPPELGIEAKNIQYF.

CDR3 sequence reads: CASSFPYSGGYEQYF. The CDR3 coding sequence is TGTGCCAGCAGTTTCCCGTATAGCGGTGGCTACGAGCAGTACTTC. The rearrangement links TRBV12-3 or TRBV12-4 to TRBJ2-7, with D possibly being TRBD2 (6 bases). This CDR3 region has 15 residues. V shed 3 bases and J shed 3 bases, with 15 bases lying between them.

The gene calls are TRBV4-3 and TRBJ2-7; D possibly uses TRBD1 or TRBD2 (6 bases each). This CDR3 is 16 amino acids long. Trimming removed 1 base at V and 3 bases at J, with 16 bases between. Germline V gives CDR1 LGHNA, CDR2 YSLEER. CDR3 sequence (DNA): TGCGCCAGCAGCCAAGTGGTTGGGGGGCGTTTCTACGAGCAGTACTTC. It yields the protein CASSQVVGGRFYEQYF.

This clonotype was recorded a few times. CDR3 sequence (DNA): TGCAGCGTTGAACGACAGGGGGCTGGGACTGAAGCTTTCTTT. Protein: CSVERQGAGTEAFF. V and J are TRBV29-1 and TRBJ1-1; 10 bases are a match to TRBD1. The CDR3 loop spans 14 amino acids. The trim removed 2 bases at V and 5 bases at J, leaving 5 bases unmatched. CDR1 and CDR2 (germline): SQVTM, ANQGSEA.

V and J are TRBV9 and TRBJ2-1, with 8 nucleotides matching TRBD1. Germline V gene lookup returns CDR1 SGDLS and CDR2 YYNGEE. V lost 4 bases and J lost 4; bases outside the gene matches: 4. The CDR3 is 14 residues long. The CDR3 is CASSTGQGYNEQFF. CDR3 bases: TGTGCCAGCAGCACAGGACAGGGTTACAATGAGCAGTTCTTC.

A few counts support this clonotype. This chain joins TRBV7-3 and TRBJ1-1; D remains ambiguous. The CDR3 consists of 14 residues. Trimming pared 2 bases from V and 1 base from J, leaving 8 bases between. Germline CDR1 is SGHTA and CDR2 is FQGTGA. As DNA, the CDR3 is TGTGCCAGCAGCTTAGCGGGTACGAACACTGAAGCTTTCTTT. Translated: CASSLAGTNTEAFF.

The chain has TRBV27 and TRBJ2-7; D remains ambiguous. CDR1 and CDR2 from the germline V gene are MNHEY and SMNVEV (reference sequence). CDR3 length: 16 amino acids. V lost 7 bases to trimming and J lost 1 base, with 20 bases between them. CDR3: CASTLPVEGISYEQYF. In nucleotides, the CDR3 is TGTGCCAGCACTCTTCCCGTAGAAGGGATTTCCTACGAGCAGTACTTC.

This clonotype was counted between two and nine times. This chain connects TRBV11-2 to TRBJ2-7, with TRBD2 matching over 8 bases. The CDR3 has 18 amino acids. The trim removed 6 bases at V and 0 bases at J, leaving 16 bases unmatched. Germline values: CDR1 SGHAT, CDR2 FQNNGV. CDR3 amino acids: CASSPQGREREISYEQYF. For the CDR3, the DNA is TGTGCCAGCAGTCCACAGGGAAGGGAGCGGGAGATCTCCTACGAGCAGTACTTC.

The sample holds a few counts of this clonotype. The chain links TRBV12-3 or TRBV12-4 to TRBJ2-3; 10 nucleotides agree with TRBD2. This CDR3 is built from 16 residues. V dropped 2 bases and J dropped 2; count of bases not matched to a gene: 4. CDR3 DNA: TGTGCCAGCAGTTTAAAGCGGGAGGGCCCCACAGATACGCAGTATTTT. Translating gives CASSLKREGPTDTQYF.

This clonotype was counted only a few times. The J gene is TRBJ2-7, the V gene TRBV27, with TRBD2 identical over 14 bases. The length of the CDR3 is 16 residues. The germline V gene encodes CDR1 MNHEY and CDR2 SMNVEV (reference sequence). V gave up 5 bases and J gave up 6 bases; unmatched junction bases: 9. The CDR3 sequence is CASSPRLAGGPGEQYF. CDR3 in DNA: TGTGCCAGCAGTCCTAGACTAGCGGGAGGGCCGGGCGAGCAGTACTTC.

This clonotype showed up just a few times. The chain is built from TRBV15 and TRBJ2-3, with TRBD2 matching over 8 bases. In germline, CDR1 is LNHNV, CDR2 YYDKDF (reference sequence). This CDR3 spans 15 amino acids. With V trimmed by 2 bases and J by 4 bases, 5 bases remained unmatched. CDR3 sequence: CATSRLSGSSDTQYF. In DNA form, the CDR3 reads TGTGCCACCAGCAGACTAAGCGGGAGCTCAGATACGCAGTATTTT.

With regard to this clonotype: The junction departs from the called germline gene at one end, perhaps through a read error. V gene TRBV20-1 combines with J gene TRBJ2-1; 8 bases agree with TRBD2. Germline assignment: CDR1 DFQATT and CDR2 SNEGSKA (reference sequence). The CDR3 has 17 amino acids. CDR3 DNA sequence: TGCTGTGCTGTCCCCCGACGAGCGGGAGATCCCTACAATGAGCAGTTCTTC. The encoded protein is CCAVPRRAGDPYNEQFF.

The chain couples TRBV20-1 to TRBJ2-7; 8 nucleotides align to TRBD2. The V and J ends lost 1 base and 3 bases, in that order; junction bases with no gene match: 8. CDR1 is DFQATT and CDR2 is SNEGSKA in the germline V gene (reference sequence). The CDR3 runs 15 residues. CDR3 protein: CSARAGLAGGYEQYF. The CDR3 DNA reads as TGCAGTGCTAGAGCCGGGCTAGCGGGCGGCTACGAGCAGTACTTC.

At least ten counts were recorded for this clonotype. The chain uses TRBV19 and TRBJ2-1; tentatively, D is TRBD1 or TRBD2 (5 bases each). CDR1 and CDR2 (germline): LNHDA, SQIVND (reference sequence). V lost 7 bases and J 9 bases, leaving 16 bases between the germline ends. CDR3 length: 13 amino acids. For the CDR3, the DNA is TGTGCCAGTACTCCGCTGGCCGGGACTGAGCAGTTCTTC. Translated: CASTPLAGTEQFF.

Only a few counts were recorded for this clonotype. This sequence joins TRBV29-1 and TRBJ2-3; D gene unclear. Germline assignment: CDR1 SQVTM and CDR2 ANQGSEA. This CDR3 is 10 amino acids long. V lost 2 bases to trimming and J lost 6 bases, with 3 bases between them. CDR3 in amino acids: CSVERDTQYF. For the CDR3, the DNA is TGCAGCGTTGAACGGGATACGCAGTATTTT.

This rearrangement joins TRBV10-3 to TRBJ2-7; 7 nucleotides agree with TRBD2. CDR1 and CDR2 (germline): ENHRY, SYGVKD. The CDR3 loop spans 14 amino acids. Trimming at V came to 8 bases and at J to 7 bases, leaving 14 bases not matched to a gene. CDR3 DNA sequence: TGTGCCATCGGAGTAGAGGGAGGGCCGGGAGAGCAGTACTTC. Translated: CAIGVEGGPGEQYF.

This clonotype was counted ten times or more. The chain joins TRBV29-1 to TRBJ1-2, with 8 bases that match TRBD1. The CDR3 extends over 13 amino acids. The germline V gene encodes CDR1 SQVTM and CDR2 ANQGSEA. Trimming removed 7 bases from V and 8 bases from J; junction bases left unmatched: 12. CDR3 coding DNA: TGCAGCGCAATAGACCAGGGGGCGCGAGGCTACACCTTC. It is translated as CSAIDQGARGYTF.

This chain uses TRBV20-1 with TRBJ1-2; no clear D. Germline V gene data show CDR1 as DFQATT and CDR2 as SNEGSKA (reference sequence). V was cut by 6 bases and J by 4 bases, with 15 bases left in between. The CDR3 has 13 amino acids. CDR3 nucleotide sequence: TGCAGTGCACTAGTTCGGCAGATCTATGGCTACACCTTC. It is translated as CSALVRQIYGYTF.